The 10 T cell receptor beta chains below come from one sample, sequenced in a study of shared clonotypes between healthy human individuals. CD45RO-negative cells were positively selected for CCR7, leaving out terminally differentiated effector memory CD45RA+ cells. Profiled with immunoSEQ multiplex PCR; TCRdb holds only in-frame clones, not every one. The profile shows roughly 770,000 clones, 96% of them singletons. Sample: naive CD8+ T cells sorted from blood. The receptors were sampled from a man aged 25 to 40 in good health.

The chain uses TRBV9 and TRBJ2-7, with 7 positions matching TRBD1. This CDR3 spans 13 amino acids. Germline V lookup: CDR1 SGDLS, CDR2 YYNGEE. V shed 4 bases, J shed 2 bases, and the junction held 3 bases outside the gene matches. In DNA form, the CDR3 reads TGTGCCAGCAGCCAGGGACAGCCCTACGAGCAGTACTTC. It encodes CASSQGQPYEQYF.

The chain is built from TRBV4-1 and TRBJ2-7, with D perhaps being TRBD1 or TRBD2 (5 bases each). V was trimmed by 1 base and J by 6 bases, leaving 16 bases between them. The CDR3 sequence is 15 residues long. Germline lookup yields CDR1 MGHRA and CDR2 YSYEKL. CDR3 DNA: TGCGCCAGCAGCCAAGTTGGTGAGGGGCCGGGCGAGCAGTACTTC. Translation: CASSQVGEGPGEQYF.

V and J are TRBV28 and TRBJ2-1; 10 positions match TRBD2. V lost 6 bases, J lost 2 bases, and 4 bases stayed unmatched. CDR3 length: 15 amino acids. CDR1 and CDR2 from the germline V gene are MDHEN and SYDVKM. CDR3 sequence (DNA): TGTGCCAGCAGCACCGGGACTAGCGCCTACAATGAGCAGTTCTTC. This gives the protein CASSTGTSAYNEQFF.

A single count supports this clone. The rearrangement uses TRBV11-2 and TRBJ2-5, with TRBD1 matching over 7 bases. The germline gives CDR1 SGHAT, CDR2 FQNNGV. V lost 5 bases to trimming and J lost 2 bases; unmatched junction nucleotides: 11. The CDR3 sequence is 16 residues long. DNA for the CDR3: TGTGCCAGCAGCAAGATCGTTGACAGGGATCAAGAGACCCAGTACTTC. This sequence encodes CASSKIVDRDQETQYF.

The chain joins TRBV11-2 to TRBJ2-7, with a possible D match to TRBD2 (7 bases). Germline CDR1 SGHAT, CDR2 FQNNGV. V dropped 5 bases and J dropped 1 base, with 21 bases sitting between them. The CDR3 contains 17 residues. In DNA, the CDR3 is TGTGCCAGCAGCGACCCCGCGTGGGGGGGCGGATCCTACGAGCAGTACTTC. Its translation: CASSDPAWGGGSYEQYF.

CDR3 DNA: TGTGCCAGCAGCTTGGGGACAGGGGTTACTGAAGCTTTCTTT. Translation: CASSLGTGVTEAFF. V gene TRBV7-9 combines with J gene TRBJ1-1, with 10 bases fitting TRBD1. The length of the CDR3 is 14 residues. V lost 3 bases and J lost 5; bases outside the gene matches: 3. The germline V gene has CDR1 SEHNR and CDR2 FQNEAQ (reference sequence).

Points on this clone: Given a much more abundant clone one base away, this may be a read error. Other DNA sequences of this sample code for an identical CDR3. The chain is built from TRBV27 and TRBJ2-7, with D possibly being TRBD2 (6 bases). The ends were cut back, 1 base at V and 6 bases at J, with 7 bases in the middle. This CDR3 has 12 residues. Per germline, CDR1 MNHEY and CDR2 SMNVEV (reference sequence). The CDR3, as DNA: TGTGCCAGCAGTTTATTGGGAGGCGAGCAGTACTTC. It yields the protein CASSLLGGEQYF.

CDR3 DNA: TGTGCCACCAGCAGTTGGTGGACGGGGCAAAGGAACACTGAAGCTTTCTTT. Residues: CATSSWWTGQRNTEAFF. The V call is TRBV15, the J call TRBJ1-1; TRBD1 is a possible D gene (5 bases). CDR1 and CDR2 from the germline V gene are LNHNV and YYDKDF (reference sequence). The V end was cut by 3 bases, the J end by 1 base, with 18 bases between. This CDR3 comprises 17 residues.

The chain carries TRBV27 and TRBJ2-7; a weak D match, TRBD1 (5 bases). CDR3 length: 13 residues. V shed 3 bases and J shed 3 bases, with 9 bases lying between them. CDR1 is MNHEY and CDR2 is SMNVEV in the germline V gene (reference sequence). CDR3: CASSLGRIYEQYF. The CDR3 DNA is TGTGCCAGCAGTTTGGGGCGGATCTACGAGCAGTACTTC.

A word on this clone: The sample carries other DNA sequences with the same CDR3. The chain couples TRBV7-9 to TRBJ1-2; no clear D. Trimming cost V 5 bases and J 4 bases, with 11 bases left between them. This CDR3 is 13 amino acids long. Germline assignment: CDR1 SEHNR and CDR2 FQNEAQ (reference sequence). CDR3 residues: CASSPTGSYGYTF. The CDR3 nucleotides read TGTGCCAGCAGCCCGACCGGGAGCTATGGCTACACCTTC. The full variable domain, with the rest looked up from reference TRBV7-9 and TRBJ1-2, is DTGVSQNPRHKITKRGQNVTFRCDPISEHNRLYWYRQTLGQGPEFLTYFQNEAQLEKSRLLSDRFSAERPKGSFSTLEIQRTEQGDSAMYLCASSPTGSYGYTFGSGTRLTVV.